These T cell receptor beta chains were read from a single sample in a study of CD8 T cells in ankylosing spondylitis. TCRdb redid the calling of the 5' RACE reads with MiXCR, one entry per CDR3 protein. This table holds 750,000 to 850,000 distinct CDR3 sequences, around 11% found once. The source material was blood, either unsorted or a sorted T cell fraction (not recorded which). These receptors were collected from a male donor with ankylosing spondylitis. Each CDR3 is given without its conserved first and last residue. The D gene is left open where the match is weak.

len: 13
v_gene: TRBV10-3
d_gene: TRBD1
j_gene: TRBJ2-7
CDR3aa: AIRGKTGGTYEQY

len: 12
v_gene: TRBV25-1
d_gene: TRBD2
j_gene: TRBJ2-1
CDR3aa: ASSPSGRDNEQF

len: 9
v_gene: TRBV7-6
d_gene: TRBD2
j_gene: TRBJ2-7
CDR3aa: ASTPGGELY

len: 15
v_gene: TRBV28
d_gene: NA
j_gene: TRBJ2-7
CDR3aa: ASSLFVGPGMGYEQY

len: 12
v_gene: TRBV29-1
d_gene: NA
j_gene: TRBJ1-1
CDR3aa: SVELGYWNTEAF

len: 12
v_gene: TRBV20-1
d_gene: TRBD2
j_gene: TRBJ2-7
CDR3aa: SARAGGRNDEQY

len: 12
v_gene: TRBV6-2/TRBV6-3
d_gene: NA
j_gene: TRBJ1-2
CDR3aa: ASSSPTANYGYT

len: 13
v_gene: TRBV6-2/TRBV6-3
d_gene: TRBD2
j_gene: TRBJ2-7
CDR3aa: ASSYATSRAYEQY

len: 13
v_gene: TRBV20-1
d_gene: NA
j_gene: TRBJ2-7
CDR3aa: SARDPGPSSYEQY

len: 11
v_gene: TRBV20-1
d_gene: NA
j_gene: TRBJ2-3
CDR3aa: SAREMAADTQY

len: 15
v_gene: TRBV10-3
d_gene: TRBD1
j_gene: TRBJ1-1
CDR3aa: AISGQGGPYMNTEAF

len: 13
v_gene: TRBV7-2
d_gene: NA
j_gene: TRBJ2-5
CDR3aa: ASSLNGEVQETQY

len: 13
v_gene: TRBV12-3/TRBV12-4
d_gene: NA
j_gene: TRBJ1-5
CDR3aa: ASSLMDTGNQPQH

len: 11
v_gene: TRBV20-1
d_gene: NA
j_gene: TRBJ1-5
CDR3aa: SARQYGGQPQH

len: 13
v_gene: TRBV10-3
d_gene: NA
j_gene: TRBJ2-1
CDR3aa: AVAEGVVVDNEQF

len: 10
v_gene: TRBV9
d_gene: NA
j_gene: TRBJ1-2
CDR3aa: ASSVGHYGYT

len: 14
v_gene: TRBV29-1
d_gene: TRBD1
j_gene: TRBJ2-3
CDR3aa: SVVGLTGGGTDTQY

len: 9
v_gene: TRBV29-1
d_gene: TRBD2
j_gene: TRBJ2-7
CDR3aa: SARGGNEQY

len: 14
v_gene: TRBV12-3/TRBV12-4
d_gene: TRBD1
j_gene: TRBJ2-1
CDR3aa: ASSPGGRSSYNEQF

len: 11
v_gene: TRBV20-1
d_gene: NA
j_gene: TRBJ2-5
CDR3aa: SATAGNQETQY

len: 11
v_gene: TRBV18
d_gene: NA
j_gene: TRBJ2-7
CDR3aa: ASSPNLGGEQY

len: 9
v_gene: TRBV6-5
d_gene: NA
j_gene: TRBJ2-7
CDR3aa: ASANPYEQY